This T cell receptor beta chain was retrieved from a study of blood T cell repertoires in COVID-19. Between the trimmed V and J ends, which lost 0 bases and 11 bases, there was a span of 7 bases. Germline V CDR1 and CDR2: MGHRA, YSYEKL. The CDR3 is made up of 11 amino acids. Generated by immunoSEQ multiplex PCR, the TCRdb table keeps only in-frame clones and is missing some. The sample contains tens of thousands of clones, under 85% of which appear only once. Sequenced input: peripheral blood. The receptor was derived from a man aged 50 to 59 with COVID-19, enrolled during active disease. The V gene is TRBV4-1, the J gene TRBJ1-1; D call uncertain. CDR3 sequence: CASSQDRWAFF. The CDR3 region has the DNA TGCGCCAGCAGCCAAGATCGGTGGGCTTTCTTT.